This TCR beta chain was sequenced during a study of T-cell reconstitution after alpha-beta-depleted transplantation in children. A TCRbeta library incorporating unique molecular identifiers was prepared. TCRdb re-called the PCR reads through MiXCR, storing one row per CDR3 protein. The sample includes 90,000 to 150,000 distinct CDR3 sequences, under 30% of them seen just once. Germline CDR1 KGHSH, CDR2 LQKENI. Losses at the gene ends were 2 bases for V and 2 bases for J; bases not matched to a gene: 4. The CDR3 loop spans 16 amino acids. This clonotype was observed a few times. The receptor's source is a male patient under 10 years old who had a stem cell transplant for chronic granulomatous disease, so the T cells may come from the graft donor. This sequence joins TRBV18 and TRBJ2-1, with 9 bases fitting TRBD1. The specimen comprised PBMCs, mostly from graft donor cells, sampled 180 days after TCRalphabeta/CD19-depleted stem cell transplant. In DNA, the CDR3 is TGTGCCAGCTCACCAGGGACAGGGAATGCCTACAATGAGCAGTTCTTC. Protein: CASSPGTGNAYNEQFF. The entire variable domain, with the rest obtained from reference TRBV18 and TRBJ2-1, is as follows: NAGVMQNPRHLVRRRGQEARLRCSPMKGHSHVYWYRQLPEEGLKFMVYLQKENIIDESGMPKERFSAEFPKEGPSILRIQQVVRGDSAAYFCASSPGTGNAYNEQFFGPGTRLTVL.